Listed here are 5 T cell receptor beta chains from one sample, sequenced in a study of T cells in Graves' hyperthyroidism and ophthalmopathy. The TCR beta CDR3 regions underwent amplification using RNA transcripts as the source. Researchers ran a first-round RT-PCR on the TCR CDR3 using the HTBI primer set. TCRdb itself ran the multiplex PCR reads through MiXCR, one entry per CDR3 protein. Among almost 350,000 distinct CDR3 sequences listed, around 18% were seen once. The sequenced sample was blood. The receptors shown here come from a woman aged 40-49 years with Graves' ophthalmopathy.

This clonotype has a count of ten or more. This rearrangement joins TRBV6-1 to TRBJ1-5, with D unresolved. The V gene lost 1 base and the J gene lost 5 bases, with 9 bases spanning the gap. Germline V CDR1 and CDR2: MNHNS, SASEGT. The CDR3 is 14 residues long. CDR3 bases: TGTGCCAGCAGTGAAGGGGGTCTGTATCAGCCCCAGCATTTT. This sequence encodes CASSEGGLYQPQHF.

This clonotype was counted only a few times. The rearrangement links TRBV4-1 to TRBJ1-2; possibly TRBD1 for D (5 bases). The V and J ends lost 0 bases and 5 bases respectively, with 10 bases between them. CDR3 length: 14 residues. Germline CDR1 is MGHRA and CDR2 is YSYEKL. The DNA for the CDR3 is TGCGCCAGCAGCCAAGAAGGGGCATCATATGGCTACACCTTC. Amino acid sequence: CASSQEGASYGYTF.

This clonotype was recorded many times. The chain links TRBV11-2 to TRBJ2-3, with TRBD2 matching 7 bases. This CDR3 has 15 residues. Trimming took 2 bases from V and 6 from J; bases not matched to a gene: 8. CDR1 is SGHAT, CDR2 FQNNGV, per germline. The CDR3 DNA follows: TGTGCCAGCAGCTTAATGTCCCTAGCGGAGGATACGCAGTATTTT. Translation gives CASSLMSLAEDTQYF.

This chain joins TRBV19 and TRBJ2-2; tentative D call: TRBD2 (6 bases). From germline, CDR1 is LNHDA and CDR2 SQIVND (reference sequence). V gave up 5 bases and J gave up 3 bases, with 16 bases separating them. This CDR3 is 16 amino acids long. The CDR3 region has the DNA TGTGCCAGTAGTCCCTCCCGTTGGGACTACACCGGGGAGCTGTTTTTT. Encoded protein: CASSPSRWDYTGELFF.

This clonotype was recorded many times. The chain joins TRBV28 to TRBJ2-5, with D possibly matching TRBD1 (6 bases). Trimming pared 3 bases from V and 3 bases from J, leaving 8 bases between. The germline V gene has CDR1 MDHEN and CDR2 SYDVKM. This CDR3 has 13 residues. The CDR3 sequence: CASSFYREETQYF. The CDR3 DNA reads as TGTGCCAGCAGTTTTTACAGGGAAGAGACCCAGTACTTC.